What follows are 32 T cell receptor beta chains derived from one specimen sequenced in a study of post-analysis software for immune sequencing data. Unique molecular identifiers were built into the TCR beta cDNA libraries. TCRdb re-derived calls from the PCR reads in MiXCR, one entry per CDR3 protein. Of approximately 690,000 distinct CDR3 sequences in the sample, over 45% are singletons; the top ten hold about 11%. Their specific antigens are unknown. General study points: TRBV segments more frequent in patients than in controls numbered roughly 5 and included TRBV5-6, TRBV5-1 and TRBV20-1.

Sequencing used blood. These receptors originate from a girl aged 2 to 10 with multiple sclerosis.

This clonotype was recorded only once. The gene calls are TRBV5-1 and TRBJ2-1, with 9 bases fitting TRBD1. V shed 0 bases, J shed 8 bases, and the junction held 6 bases outside the gene matches. Germline V gene data show CDR1 as SGHRS and CDR2 as YFSETQ. This CDR3 has 15 residues. This CDR3 reads CASSLAGTGLDEQFF. Here the CDR3 DNA reads TGCGCCAGCAGCTTGGCCGGGACAGGGCTTGATGAGCAGTTCTTC.

This clonotype has only a few counts. The chain recombines TRBV7-6 with TRBJ2-4; D is perhaps TRBD1 or TRBD2 (5 bases each). The end of the DNA fits TRBJ2-7 better, so the J call may be wrong. The germline CDR1 and CDR2 sequences are SGHVS and FNYEAQ. The CDR3 extends over 15 amino acids. The CDR3 DNA reads as TGTGCCAGCAGCTTACACGGCGCAGGGACGGACGAGCAGTACTTC. It encodes CASSLHGAGTDEQYF.

The chain joins TRBV4-1 to TRBJ2-1; D not certain. The germline V gene encodes CDR1 MGHRA and CDR2 YSYEKL. V lost 0 bases and J lost 4, with 10 bases in between. There are 15 residues in the CDR3. The CDR3 nucleotides read TGCGCCAGCAGCCAAGAATCCTGGAATTACAATGAGCAGTTCTTC. It encodes CASSQESWNYNEQFF.

V is TRBV29-1 and J is TRBJ2-7; the D gene is possibly TRBD1 (5 bases). The DNA matches TRBJ2-4 better at its end, which makes the J call doubtful. Germline V CDR1 and CDR2: SQVTM, ANQGSEA. CDR3 length equals 15 residues. Written as DNA, the CDR3 is TGCAGCGTTCTTTTGACAGCTGATCGTGGAAACATTCAGTACTTC. Protein product: CSVLLTADRGNIQYF.

The rearrangement joins TRBV6-2 or TRBV6-3 to TRBJ2-3; D uncertain. The CDR3 has 17 residues. The germline V and J ends were trimmed by 4 bases and 2 bases, with 19 bases remaining between them. Looked up from germline, CDR1 is MNHEY and CDR2 is SVGEGT. CDR3 DNA: TGTGCCAGCAGTTCAAACTTCCCCGGGTCATACACAGATACGCAGTATTTT. It translates to CASSSNFPGSYTDTQYF.

Note on this clonotype: A read error may account for a junction end that differs from germline. DNA for the CDR3: TGTGTCAGCAGACTATCGGGGCTCTATGGCTACACCTTC. It is translated as CVSRLSGLYGYTF. J is TRBJ1-2 and V is TRBV6-5, with D possibly TRBD1 on 5 matching bases. This CDR3 is built from 13 residues. From germline, CDR1 is MNHEY and CDR2 SVGAGI.

The chain recombines TRBV24-1 with TRBJ1-2; D perhaps matches TRBD1 (5 bases). The CDR3 contains 14 residues. Deletions cut 6 bases from V and 2 bases from J, with 12 bases between. CDR1 KGHDR and CDR2 SFDVKD come from the germline V gene. This CDR3 reads CATSPGPPNYGYTF. The CDR3 DNA sequence: TGTGCCACCAGTCCGGGACCTCCCAACTATGGCTACACCTTC.

The chain has TRBV11-2 and TRBJ1-5, with 8 positions matching TRBD1. The CDR3 length is 20 residues. Per germline, CDR1 SGHAT and CDR2 FQNNGV. Trimming at V came to 5 bases and at J to 2 bases, leaving 20 bases not matched to a gene. CDR3 sequence (DNA): TGTGCCAGCAGCCTCGCCGAGGCAGGGGGCGCCGAGTTCGGCAATCAGCCCCAGCATTTT. Translating gives CASSLAEAGGAEFGNQPQHF. Full variable domain (rest looked up from reference TRBV11-2 and TRBJ1-5): EAGVAQSPRYKIIEKRQSVAFWCNPISGHATLYWYQQILGQGPKLLIQFQNNGVVDDSQLPKDRFSAERLKGVDSTLKIQPAKLEDSAVYLCASSLAEAGGAEFGNQPQHFGDGTRLSIL.

V gene TRBV7-2 combines with J gene TRBJ2-7, with 9 bases lining up with TRBD2. This CDR3 has 16 residues. From germline, CDR1 is SGHTA and CDR2 FQGNSA. V shed 5 bases and J 6 bases; nucleotides not matched to a gene: 14. The DNA of the CDR3 is TGTGCCAGCAGCCCAGATCCGCGGGGGGGCCGGGGCGAGCAGTACTTC. It is translated as CASSPDPRGGRGEQYF.

The chain couples TRBV7-8 to TRBJ2-1, with D tentatively TRBD1 or TRBD2 (7 bases each). Trimming cost V 5 bases and J 5 bases, with 16 bases left between them. Germline V gene data show CDR1 as SGHVS and CDR2 as FQNEAQ. This CDR3 is built from 15 residues. The CDR3 bases are TGTGCCAGCAGCGTTGGGACAGCGGGGCACAATGAGCAGTTCTTC. Translation: CASSVGTAGHNEQFF.

In this sample, this clonotype turned up once. The chain links TRBV29-1 to TRBJ1-1; the match to TRBD1 covers 8 bases. Unmatched junction bases numbered 7, after V lost 4 bases and J lost 0 bases. CDR3 length equals 15 residues. The V gene's germline CDR1 is SQVTM and CDR2 ANQGSEA. CDR3 sequence reads: CSVALRGPLNTEAFF. In nucleotides, the CDR3 is TGCAGCGTTGCTCTCAGGGGGCCCCTGAACACTGAAGCTTTCTTT.

The gene calls are TRBV6-1 and TRBJ1-5, with 7 bases fitting TRBD1. Germline V gene sequence: CDR1 MNHNS, CDR2 SASEGT. J gave up 2 bases and V 7 bases, and 8 bases lay outside the gene matches. The CDR3 sequence is 15 residues long. The CDR3, as DNA: TGTGCCAGCAAAAGGGGGCGGAATGGCAATCAGCCCCAGCATTTT. Translation: CASKRGRNGNQPQHF.

This clonotype was observed a handful of times. This chain joins TRBV4-2 and TRBJ2-5; a possible D gene is TRBD2 (6 bases). The germline V and J ends were trimmed by 4 bases and 0 bases, with 15 bases remaining between them. CDR1 LGHNA and CDR2 YNFKEQ come from the germline V gene. The CDR3 length is 16 residues. The CDR3, as DNA: TGTGCCAGCAGCCCCAGACTGGCGGGGAACCAAGAGACCCAGTACTTC. It codes for CASSPRLAGNQETQYF.

The chain has TRBV2 and TRBJ2-1, with TRBD1 as a possible D gene (5 bases). Trimming removed 5 bases at V and 6 bases at J, with 11 bases between. The CDR3 sequence is 13 residues long. Germline V lookup: CDR1 SNHLY, CDR2 FYNNEI. The CDR3, as DNA: TGTGCCAGCAGTATACGACAGTCCAATGAGCAGTTCTTC. Its translation: CASSIRQSNEQFF. Looking up the rest from reference TRBV2 and TRBJ2-1 gives the full variable domain: EPEVTQTPSHQVTQMGQEVILRCVPISNHLYFYWYRQILGQKVEFLVSFYNNEISEKSEIFDDQFSVERPDGSNFTLKIRSTKLEDSAMYFCASSIRQSNEQFFGPGTRLTVL.

The chain carries TRBV3-1 and TRBJ1-1, with unresolved D. V was shortened by 2 bases and J by 6 bases, with 13 bases between the two germline ends. The CDR3 has 14 amino acids. Germline-derived CDR1 and CDR2 are LGHDT and YNNKEL (reference sequence). The CDR3 spells CASSQPSRWAEAFF. The CDR3 DNA is TGTGCCAGCAGCCAACCATCACGGTGGGCTGAAGCTTTCTTT.

A word on this clonotype: The junction departs from the called germline gene at one end, perhaps through a read error. The rearrangement uses TRBV2 and TRBJ2-1; 10 bases match TRBD2. The CDR3 extends over 15 amino acids. CDR1 is SNHLY, CDR2 FYNNEI, per germline. The CDR3 DNA reads TGTGCCAGCAGCCCTCTCCTAGCGGGAGTCAATGAGCGGTTCTTC. It translates to CASSPLLAGVNERFF.

This clonotype was seen only once. The V gene is TRBV6-5, the J gene TRBJ1-1, with 8 nucleotides matching TRBD1. The CDR3 length is 14 residues. Per germline, CDR1 MNHEY and CDR2 SVGAGI. The trim removed 6 bases at V and 5 bases at J, leaving 8 bases unmatched. Here the CDR3 reads CASSSPGGGTEAFF. As DNA, the CDR3 is TGTGCCAGCAGCTCCCCAGGGGGCGGGACTGAAGCTTTCTTT.

The chain uses TRBV6-2 or TRBV6-3 and TRBJ2-7; 11 bases line up with TRBD2. This CDR3 has 14 amino acids. The V and J ends lost 7 bases and 2 bases, in that order; junction bases with no gene match: 4. From germline, CDR1 is MNHEY and CDR2 SVGEGT. CDR3 in DNA: TGTGCCAGCACAACTAGCGGGAGACCCTACGAGCAGTACTTC. Amino acids: CASTTSGRPYEQYF.

The chain employs TRBV10-3 and TRBJ1-1; D gene unclear. The CDR3 contains 14 residues. Trimming took off 2 bases at V and 3 bases at J, with 10 bases between the two ends. The V gene's germline CDR1 is ENHRY and CDR2 SYGVKD. The CDR3 bases are TGTGCCATCAGTGAGGCCCCGGGAGACACTGAAGCTTTCTTT. Protein sequence: CAISEAPGDTEAFF.

In regard to this clonotype: One end of the junction fails to match germline, which may point to a read error. The J gene is TRBJ2-1, the V gene TRBV12-5; tentatively, D is TRBD1 (6 bases). CDR3 length equals 18 residues. Germline V gene sequence: CDR1 LGHNT, CDR2 FRNRAP. CDR3 bases: TGTACTAGACTTACAGGGCCCATGGATACGAGCTCCTACAATGAGCAGTTCTTC. It codes for CTRLTGPMDTSSYNEQFF.

This clonotype was detected once. This chain links TRBV10-3 with TRBJ2-7, with 7 nucleotides matching TRBD1. V lost 5 bases to trimming and J lost 3 bases; unmatched junction nucleotides: 10. Germline values: CDR1 ENHRY, CDR2 SYGVKD. The CDR3 has 15 residues. The CDR3 reads CAISTKRTGGYEQYF. In DNA, the CDR3 is TGTGCCATCAGTACCAAGCGGACAGGAGGCTACGAGCAGTACTTC.

The sample holds a few counts of this clonotype. This rearrangement joins TRBV6-6 to TRBJ2-3, with D unresolved. The CDR3 consists of 12 residues. Trimming left V 7 bases short and J 2 bases short, with 7 bases between. The germline gives CDR1 MNHNY, CDR2 SVGAGI (reference sequence). CDR3 bases: TGTGCCAGCACGCCTAACACAGATACGCAGTATTTT. It encodes CASTPNTDTQYF.

The sample holds a few counts of this clonotype. The chain is built from TRBV6-6 and TRBJ2-1; 8 positions agree with TRBD2. Germline lookup yields CDR1 MNHNY and CDR2 SVGAGI (reference sequence). This CDR3 comprises 13 residues. Trimming at V came to 10 bases and at J to 4 bases, leaving 6 bases not matched to a gene. CDR3 region: CATRTSLYNEQFF. In DNA, the CDR3 is TGTGCCACGAGGACTAGCCTATACAATGAGCAGTTCTTC.

The chain employs TRBV7-6 and TRBJ2-2; either TRBD1 or TRBD2 may supply D (5 bases each). Germline V CDR1 and CDR2: SGHVS, FNYEAQ. V lost 1 base and J 5 bases, leaving 11 bases between the germline ends. The CDR3 length is 15 residues. DNA of the CDR3: TGTGCCAGCAGCTTAGTCAAGGGACCGACCGGGGAGCTGTTTTTT. This translates into CASSLVKGPTGELFF.

The chain links TRBV6-5 to TRBJ2-3; 8 bases fit TRBD2. The CDR3 runs to 13 residues. The trim removed 8 bases at V and 6 bases at J, leaving 7 bases unmatched. Looked up from germline, CDR1 is MNHEY and CDR2 is SVGAGI. The CDR3 DNA reads TGTGCCAGCCAAGCGGGGGAAGCGGATACGCAGTATTTT. Its protein product is CASQAGEADTQYF.

This clonotype was recorded a few times. The chain has TRBV24-1 and TRBJ1-2; tentatively, D is TRBD1 (6 bases). The CDR3 has 19 residues. The germline V and J ends were trimmed by 12 bases and 0 bases, with 31 bases remaining between them. The V gene's germline CDR1 is KGHDR and CDR2 SFDVKD. The CDR3 protein is CALPHKGGQSYPANYGYTF. Here the CDR3 DNA reads TGTGCCCTACCACACAAAGGCGGACAGAGTTACCCAGCTAACTATGGCTACACCTTC.

The chain employs TRBV29-1 and TRBJ1-1; no reliable D call. Germline CDR1 SQVTM, CDR2 ANQGSEA. CDR3 length: 11 amino acids. The CDR3 region is CGVLDNTEAFF. The CDR3 DNA reads as TGCGGTGTTTTGGATAACACTGAAGCTTTCTTT. The full variable domain, its missing parts supplied by reference TRBV29-1 and TRBJ1-1, is SAVISQKPSRDICQRGTSLTIQCQVDSQVTMMFWYRQQPGQSLTLIATANQGSEATYESGFVIDKFPISRPNLTFSTLTVSNMSPEDSSIYLCGVLDNTEAFFGQGTRLTVV.

This chain uses TRBV4-1 with TRBJ2-7; 7 bases are shared with TRBD1. This CDR3 has 16 residues. Looked up from germline, CDR1 is MGHRA and CDR2 is YSYEKL. With 3 bases clipped from V and 6 bases from J, the junction kept 14 bases outside the gene matches. Here the CDR3 reads CASSQYPGTAIREQYF. CDR3 DNA: TGCGCCAGCAGCCAGTACCCCGGGACAGCTATCCGCGAGCAGTACTTC.

V and J are TRBV6-2 or TRBV6-3 and TRBJ2-2, with TRBD1 matching 8 bases. This CDR3 has 14 residues. Trimming removed 7 bases from V and 7 bases from J; junction bases left unmatched: 8. Germline V gives CDR1 MNHEY, CDR2 SVGEGT. CDR3 nucleotides: TGTGCCAGCAACCAAAGGACAGGGAACGGGGAGCTGTTTTTT. Amino acid sequence: CASNQRTGNGELFF.

The V call is TRBV6-1, the J call TRBJ2-7; 8 bases match TRBD1. The germline V gene encodes CDR1 MNHNS and CDR2 SASEGT. CDR3 size: 15 residues. The trim removed 6 bases at V and 0 bases at J, leaving 7 bases unmatched. This chain's CDR3 is CASRAGQGSSYEQYF. For the CDR3, the DNA is TGTGCCAGCAGGGCCGGACAGGGTAGCTCCTACGAGCAGTACTTC.

The V call is TRBV15, the J call TRBJ2-5; no definite D call. The germline V and J ends were trimmed by 3 bases and 3 bases, with 8 bases remaining between them. The CDR3 contains 13 residues. The V gene's germline CDR1 is LNHNV and CDR2 YYDKDF (reference sequence). CDR3 DNA: TGTGCCACCAGCAGGCACACTAAAGAGACCCAGTACTTC. It codes for CATSRHTKETQYF.

The chain carries TRBV2 and TRBJ2-1, with D unclear. Trimming pared 3 bases from V and 9 bases from J, leaving 15 bases between. CDR1 is SNHLY, CDR2 FYNNEI, per germline. The CDR3 length is 14 residues. The CDR3 nucleotides read TGTGCCAGCAGTGACTCTAGTTGGGATGGTGAGCAGTTCTTC. Translation: CASSDSSWDGEQFF.